Sequencing of this T cell receptor beta chain was carried out in a study of regulatory T cells in long-lasting Graves disease. A word on this clonotype: The antigen is unknown.

Trimming left V 6 bases short and J 6 bases short, with 9 bases between. Germline lookup yields CDR1 LGHNT and CDR2 FRNRAP. The CDR3 covers 12 residues. Study-wide results and caveats: Persistent cases favored TRBV28, TRBJ1-2 and TRBJ2-5.

Library construction for TCR beta used iRepertoire HTBI primers and Arm-PCR of CDR3 regions. TCRdb analysed the multiplex PCR reads with MiXCR anew, one entry per CDR3 protein. The sample contains about 530,000 distinct CDR3 sequences, 15% to 20% of which appear only once. Stated time point: newly diagnosed GD, antithyroid drugs for less than 3 months. Scientists built the TCR library using RNA that was extracted from PBMCs. These data were likewise used in another study, on T cells in Graves' hyperthyroidism and ophthalmopathy.

This sequence originates from a middle-aged woman with Graves disease. Specimen: peripheral blood mononuclear cells (PBMCs), collected at new diagnosis, from a patient treated with antithyroid drugs. V is TRBV12-5 and J is TRBJ2-1, with no clear D. CDR3 in DNA: TGTGCTAGTGGGACAAGGTCCAATGAGCAGTTCTTC. Amino acids: CASGTRSNEQFF.